This TCR beta chain emerged from a study of regulatory T cells in long-lasting Graves disease. J was trimmed by 8 bases and V by 4 bases; bases with no gene match: 17. The length of the CDR3 is 19 residues. Assembly of TCR beta libraries relied on iRepertoire HTBI primers together with Arm-PCR of CDR3 regions. TCRdb processed the multiplex PCR reads anew with MiXCR; each CDR3 protein has one entry. Found here are about 430,000 distinct CDR3 sequences, 15% of them singletons; the top ten hold approximately 8%. Described time point: newly diagnosed GD, antithyroid drugs for less than 3 months. Making the TCR library involved RNA that had been extracted from PBMCs. This sample was shared with a second study, whose subject was T cells in Graves' hyperthyroidism and ophthalmopathy.

The sequencing here drew on peripheral blood mononuclear cells (PBMCs), taken at new diagnosis, from a patient treated with antithyroid drugs. This rearrangement joins TRBV12-3 or TRBV12-4 to TRBJ2-5; TRBD2 matches at 15 bases. This TCR was sampled from a middle-aged woman with Graves disease. The CDR3: CASSSSLGLAGGPARTQYF. CDR3 sequence (DNA): TGTGCCAGCAGTTCCTCCTTAGGACTAGCGGGAGGGCCCGCAAGAACCCAGTACTTC.